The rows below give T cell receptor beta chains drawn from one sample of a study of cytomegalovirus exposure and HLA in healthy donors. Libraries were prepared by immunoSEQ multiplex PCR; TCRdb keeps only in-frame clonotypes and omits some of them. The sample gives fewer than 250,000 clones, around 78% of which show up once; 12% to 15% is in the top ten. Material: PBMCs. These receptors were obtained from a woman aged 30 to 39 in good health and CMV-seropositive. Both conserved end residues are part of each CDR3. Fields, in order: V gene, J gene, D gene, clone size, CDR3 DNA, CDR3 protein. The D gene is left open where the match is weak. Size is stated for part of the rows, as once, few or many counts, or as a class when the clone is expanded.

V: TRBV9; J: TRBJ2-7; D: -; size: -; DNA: TGTGCCAGCAGCGCAGGAAGCTCCTACGAGCAGTACTTC; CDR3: CASSAGSSYEQYF
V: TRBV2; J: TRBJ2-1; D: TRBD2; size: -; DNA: TGTGCCAGCAGTGCTAGCGGGAGCGTCCCACACAATGAGCAGTTCTTC; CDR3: CASSASGSVPHNEQFF
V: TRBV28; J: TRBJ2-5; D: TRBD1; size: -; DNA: TGTGCCAGCAGTTTTCCCACTATGGTGCAGGGGGCTCGGTTGCCCCAGTACTTC; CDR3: CASSFPTMVQGARLPQYF
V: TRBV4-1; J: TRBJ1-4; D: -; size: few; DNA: TGCGCCAGCAGCTCCACAGGAGCCCCTAATGAAAAACTGTTTTTT; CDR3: CASSSTGAPNEKLFF
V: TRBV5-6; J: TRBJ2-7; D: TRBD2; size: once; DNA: TGTGCCAGCAGCCACGGGGGGGGTGGGCAGTACTTC; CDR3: CASSHGGGGQYF
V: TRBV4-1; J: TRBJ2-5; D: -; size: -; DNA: TGCGCCAGCAGCCAAGTCGTCGGGGGGACCCAGTACTTC; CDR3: CASSQVVGGTQYF
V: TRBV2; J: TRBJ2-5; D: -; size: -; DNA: TGTGCCAGCAGTGTCTCCAGGGCTAGCGAAGAGACCCAGTACTTC; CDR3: CASSVSRASEETQYF
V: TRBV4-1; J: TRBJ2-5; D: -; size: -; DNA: TGCGCCAGCAGCCAAGAAAATACCCGCTTAGCGCCCCGCGGCGAGACCCAGTACTTC; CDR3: CASSQENTRLAPRGETQYF
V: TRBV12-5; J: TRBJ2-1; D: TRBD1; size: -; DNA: TGTGCTAGTGGTCAACAGGGGGAAAGGTCCTACAATGAGCAGTTCTTC; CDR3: CASGQQGERSYNEQFF
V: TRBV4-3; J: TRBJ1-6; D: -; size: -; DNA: TGCGCCAGCAGCCAAGATCTAGTTTTGGGTTCACCCCTCCACTTT; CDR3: CASSQDLVLGSPLHF
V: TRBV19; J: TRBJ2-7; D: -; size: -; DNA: TGTGCCAGTAGTATAGATTCAGAATACTCCTACGAGCAGTACTTC; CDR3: CASSIDSEYSYEQYF
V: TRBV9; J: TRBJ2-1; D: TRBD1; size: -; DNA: TGTGCCAGCAGCGTAACGGGACAGGGAAGGGGGTACAATGAGCAGTTCTTC; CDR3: CASSVTGQGRGYNEQFF
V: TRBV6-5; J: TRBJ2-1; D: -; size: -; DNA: TGTGCCAGCAGTTACTTACGGACACCCAATGAGCAGTTCTTC; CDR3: CASSYLRTPNEQFF
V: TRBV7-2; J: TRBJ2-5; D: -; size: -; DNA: TGTGCCAGCAGGCGGGCGGACGGGCAAGAGACCCAGTACTTC; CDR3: CASRRADGQETQYF
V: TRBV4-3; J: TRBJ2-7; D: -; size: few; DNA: TGCGCCAGCAGCCAAGTTCACTCCTACGAGCAGTACTTC; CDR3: CASSQVHSYEQYF
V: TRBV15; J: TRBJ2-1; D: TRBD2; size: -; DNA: TGTGCCACCAGCAGGAGGGACTGGACTAGCGGCTACAATGAGCAGTTCTTC; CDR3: CATSRRDWTSGYNEQFF
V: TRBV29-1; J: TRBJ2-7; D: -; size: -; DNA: TGCAGCGCCGGAGGGGGGGTCTACGAGCAGTACTTC; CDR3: CSAGGGVYEQYF
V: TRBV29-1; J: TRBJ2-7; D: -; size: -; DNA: TGCAGCGTTGTAAACCCAGCGGGTACCTACGAGCAGTACTTC; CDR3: CSVVNPAGTYEQYF
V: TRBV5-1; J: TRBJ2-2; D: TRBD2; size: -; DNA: TGCGCCAGCAGCCCGGTCCCCGGCGGGGGACCCACCGGGGAGCTGTTTTTT; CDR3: CASSPVPGGGPTGELFF
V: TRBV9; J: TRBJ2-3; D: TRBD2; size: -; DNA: TGTGCCAGCAGCCCGCGAACCGGGACTAGCGGCGCAGATACGCAGTATTTT; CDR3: CASSPRTGTSGADTQYF
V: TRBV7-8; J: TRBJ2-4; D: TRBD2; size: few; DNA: TGTGCCAGCAGCTCTAAAACGGGGACTAGCGGAAACATTCAGTACTTC; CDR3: CASSSKTGTSGNIQYF
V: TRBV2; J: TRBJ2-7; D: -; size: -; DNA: TGTGCCAGCAGTGAGTTGCGGACTACAGAGACGGCTACGAGCTCCGGGCAGTACTTC; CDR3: CASSELRTTETATSSGQYF
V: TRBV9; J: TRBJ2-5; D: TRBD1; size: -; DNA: TGTGCCAGCAGCGTAGCAGGGGGCGAAGAGACCCAGTACTTC; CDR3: CASSVAGGEETQYF
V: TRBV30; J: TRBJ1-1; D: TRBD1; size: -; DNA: TGTGCCTGGAGCTCCGGGACAGCACTAATCGATGAAGCTTTCTTT; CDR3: CAWSSGTALIDEAFF
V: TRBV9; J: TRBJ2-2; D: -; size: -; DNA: TGTGCCAGCAGCCCCCGCCGGGTGAACACCGGGGAGCTGTTTTTT; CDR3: CASSPRRVNTGELFF
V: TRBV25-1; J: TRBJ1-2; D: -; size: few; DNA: TGTGCCAGCAGTGGCGGTGCTAACTATGGCTACACCTTC; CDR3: CASSGGANYGYTF
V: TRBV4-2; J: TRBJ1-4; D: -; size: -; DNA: TGTGCCAGCAGCCTCGCGGGGGGGACTAATGAAAAACTGTTTTTT; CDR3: CASSLAGGTNEKLFF
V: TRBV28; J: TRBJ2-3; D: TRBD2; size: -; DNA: TGTGCCAGCAGCCTAGGGACTAGCGGGAGGGGCGATACGCAGTATTTT; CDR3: CASSLGTSGRGDTQYF
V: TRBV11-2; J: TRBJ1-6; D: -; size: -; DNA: TGTGCCAGCAGCTTGAGTAGCTCCTATAATTCACCCCTCCACTTT; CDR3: CASSLSSSYNSPLHF
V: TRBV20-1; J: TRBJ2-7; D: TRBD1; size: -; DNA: TGCAGTGCTAGAGATGGGACAGAACTGTACTTC; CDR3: CSARDGTELYF
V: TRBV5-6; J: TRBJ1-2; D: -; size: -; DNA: TGTGCCAGCAGCTTATCCGGTTTTAACTATGGCTACACCTTC; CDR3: CASSLSGFNYGYTF
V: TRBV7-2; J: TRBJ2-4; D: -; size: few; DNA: TGTGCCAGCAGACCCCGGGCGGGCGGGGAAAACATTCAGTACTTC; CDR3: CASRPRAGGENIQYF
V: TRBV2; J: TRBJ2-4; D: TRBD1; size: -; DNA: TGTGCCTCAAGAGGGGGACAGGGAAACATTCAGTACTTC; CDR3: CASRGGQGNIQYF
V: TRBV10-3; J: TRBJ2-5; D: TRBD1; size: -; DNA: TGTGCCATCAGTGATTACAGGGGGCAAGAGACCCAGTACTTC; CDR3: CAISDYRGQETQYF
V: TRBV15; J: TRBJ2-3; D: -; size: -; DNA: TGTGCCACCAGCTCGGAGGGGGCTGGCACAGATACGCAGTATTTT; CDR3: CATSSEGAGTDTQYF
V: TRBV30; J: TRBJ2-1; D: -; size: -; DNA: TGTGCCTGGAGTGTAATCCACCAGCGGCACAATGAGCAGTTCTTC; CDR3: CAWSVIHQRHNEQFF
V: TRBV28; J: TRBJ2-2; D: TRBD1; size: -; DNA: TGTGCCAGCAGTTGGGACAGGGCAAACACCGGGGAGCTGTTTTTT; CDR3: CASSWDRANTGELFF
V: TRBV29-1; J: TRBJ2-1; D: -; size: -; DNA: TGCAGCGTTGGCCGAAGACAGGCCTTCGGCGAGCAGTTCTTC; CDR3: CSVGRRQAFGEQFF
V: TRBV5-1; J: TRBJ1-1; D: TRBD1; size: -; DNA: TGCGCCAGCAGCTTCGGACAGGAGAATGAAGCTTTCTTT; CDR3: CASSFGQENEAFF
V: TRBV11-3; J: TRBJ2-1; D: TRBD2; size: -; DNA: TGTGCCAGCAGCTCATTAGCGGGAGAGCAGTTCTTC; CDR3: CASSSLAGEQFF
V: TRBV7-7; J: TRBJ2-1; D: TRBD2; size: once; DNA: TGTGCTAGCAGCCCTCTCCTAGCGGGAGGGCGGGATGAGCAGTTCTTC; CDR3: CASSPLLAGGRDEQFF
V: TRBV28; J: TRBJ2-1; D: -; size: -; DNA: TGTGCCAGCAGTTTGCCAGGGATGAATTACAATGAGCAGTTCTTC; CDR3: CASSLPGMNYNEQFF
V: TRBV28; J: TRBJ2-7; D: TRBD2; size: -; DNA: TGTGCCAGCAGTTTGACCGGGGGGGTAACCTACGAGCAGTACTTC; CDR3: CASSLTGGVTYEQYF
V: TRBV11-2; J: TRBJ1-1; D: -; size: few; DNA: TGTGCCAGCAGCCGGGACATAGGGAACACTGAAGCTTTCTTT; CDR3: CASSRDIGNTEAFF
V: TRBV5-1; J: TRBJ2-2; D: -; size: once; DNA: TGCGCCAGCAGCCTCGACATCGGGGAGCTGTTTTTT; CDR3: CASSLDIGELFF
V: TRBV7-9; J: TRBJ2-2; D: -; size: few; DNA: TGTTCCAGCAGCTCGCGTTACAGGGGAGGCACCGGGGAGCTGTTTTTT; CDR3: CSSSSRYRGGTGELFF
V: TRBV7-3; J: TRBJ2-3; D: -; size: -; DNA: TGTGCCAGCAGCCCCAATAGGAGCCCAGATACGCAGTATTTT; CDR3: CASSPNRSPDTQYF
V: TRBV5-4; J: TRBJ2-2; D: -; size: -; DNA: TGTGCCAGCAGCTTGGCGCAGGGGCGGTACACCGGGGAGCTGTTTTTT; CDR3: CASSLAQGRYTGELFF
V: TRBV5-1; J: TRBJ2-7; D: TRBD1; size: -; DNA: TGCGCCAGCAGCGTCGAAGGGGGACAGGGGAGCGAGCAGTACTTC; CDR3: CASSVEGGQGSEQYF
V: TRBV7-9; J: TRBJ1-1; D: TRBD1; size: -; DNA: TGTGCCAGCAGCCTCGACAGGGGGCTGAACACTGAAGCTTTCTTT; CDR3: CASSLDRGLNTEAFF
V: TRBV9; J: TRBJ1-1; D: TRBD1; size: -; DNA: TGTGCCAGCAGCGCCGGGACAGTGAACACTGAAGCTTTCTTT; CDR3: CASSAGTVNTEAFF
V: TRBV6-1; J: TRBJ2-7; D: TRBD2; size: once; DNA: TGTGCCAGCAGTGCACTAGCGGGCTCCCCCCGGGAGCAGTACTTC; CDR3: CASSALAGSPREQYF
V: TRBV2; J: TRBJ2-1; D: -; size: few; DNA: TGTGCCAGCAGTGGCCTGCCGGGCAATGAGCAGTTCTTC; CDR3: CASSGLPGNEQFF
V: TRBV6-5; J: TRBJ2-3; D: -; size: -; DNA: TGTGCCACTGCCCGGGAGTTCGTCGCAGATACGCAGTATTTT; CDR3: CATAREFVADTQYF